This T cell receptor beta chain stems from a study of identifying expanded T cells in peripheral blood. Assay used: immunoSEQ multiplex PCR; TCRdb lists only in-frame clones, some missing. The sample lists some 65,000 clones; approximately 82% were seen once. Trimming removed 4 bases at V and 4 bases at J, with 10 bases between. Germline V lookup: CDR1 SGHNT, CDR2 YENEEA. The CDR3 consists of 13 residues. Study results and caveats: Differentially abundant clones: 0.95 to 1.5 between replicates, 16.4 at about two weeks, approximately 19 at four. Approximately two-week clone count variance significantly increased as total template count grew.

For this clone: Its matching antigen is unknown.

Healthy donors had no documented immune events, such as infections, while sampled. Sequencing used blood. This TCR derives from a person aged 18-69 years in good health. The gene calls are TRBV11-3 and TRBJ1-1; D is ambiguous. The CDR3 coding sequence is TGTGCCAGCAGCTACCGAACCGTCACTGAAGCTTTCTTT. Its protein product is CASSYRTVTEAFF.